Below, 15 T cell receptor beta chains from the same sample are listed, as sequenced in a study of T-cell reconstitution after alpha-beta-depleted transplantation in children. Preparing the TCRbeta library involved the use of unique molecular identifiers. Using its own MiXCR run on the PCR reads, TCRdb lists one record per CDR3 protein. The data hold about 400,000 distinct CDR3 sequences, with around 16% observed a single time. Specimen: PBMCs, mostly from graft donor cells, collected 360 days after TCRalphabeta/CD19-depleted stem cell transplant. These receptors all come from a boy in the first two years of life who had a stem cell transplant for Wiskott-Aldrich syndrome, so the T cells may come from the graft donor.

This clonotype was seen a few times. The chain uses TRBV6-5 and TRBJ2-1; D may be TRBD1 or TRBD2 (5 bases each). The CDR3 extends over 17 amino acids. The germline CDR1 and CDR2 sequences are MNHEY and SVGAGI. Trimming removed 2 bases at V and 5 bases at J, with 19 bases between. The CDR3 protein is CASSYNLFRGANNEQFF. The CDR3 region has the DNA TGTGCCAGCAGTTACAACCTCTTTCGGGGCGCAAACAATGAGCAGTTCTTC.

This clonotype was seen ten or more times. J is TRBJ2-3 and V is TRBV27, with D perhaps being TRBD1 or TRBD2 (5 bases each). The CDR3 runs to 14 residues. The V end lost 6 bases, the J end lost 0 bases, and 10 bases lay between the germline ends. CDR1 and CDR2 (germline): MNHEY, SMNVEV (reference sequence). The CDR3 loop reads CASSLRDSTDTQYF. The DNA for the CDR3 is TGTGCCAGCAGCTTGAGGGACAGCACAGATACGCAGTATTTT.

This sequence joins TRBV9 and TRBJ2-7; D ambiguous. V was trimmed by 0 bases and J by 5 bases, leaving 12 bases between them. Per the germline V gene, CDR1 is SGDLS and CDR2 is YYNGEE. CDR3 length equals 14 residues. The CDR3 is CASSVGRKSDEQYF. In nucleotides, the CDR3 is TGTGCCAGCAGCGTAGGACGGAAAAGCGACGAGCAGTACTTC.

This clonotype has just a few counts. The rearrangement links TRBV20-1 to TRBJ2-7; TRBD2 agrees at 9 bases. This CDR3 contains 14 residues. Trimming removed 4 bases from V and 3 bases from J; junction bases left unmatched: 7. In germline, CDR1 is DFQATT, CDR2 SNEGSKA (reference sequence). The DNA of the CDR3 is TGCAGTGCTAATGCCGGTAGCGGGAGCTACGAGCAGTACTTC. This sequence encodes CSANAGSGSYEQYF.

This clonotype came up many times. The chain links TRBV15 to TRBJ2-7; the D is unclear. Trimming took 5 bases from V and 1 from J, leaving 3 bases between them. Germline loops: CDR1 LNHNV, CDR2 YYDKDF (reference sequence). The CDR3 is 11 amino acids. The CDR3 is CATSGSYEQYF. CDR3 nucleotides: TGTGCCACCAGCGGTTCCTACGAGCAGTACTTC. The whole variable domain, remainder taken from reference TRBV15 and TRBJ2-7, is DAMVIQNPRYQVTQFGKPVTLSCSQTLNHNVMYWYQQKSSQAPKLLFHYYDKDFNNEADTPDNFQSRRPNTSFCFLDIRSPGLGDTAMYLCATSGSYEQYFGPGTRLTVT.

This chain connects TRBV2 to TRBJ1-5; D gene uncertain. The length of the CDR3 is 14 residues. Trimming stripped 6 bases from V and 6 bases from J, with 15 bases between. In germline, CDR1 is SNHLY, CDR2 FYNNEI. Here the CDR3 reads CASSPQAGIQPQHF. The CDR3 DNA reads TGTGCCAGCAGCCCCCAGGCCGGGATTCAGCCCCAGCATTTT.

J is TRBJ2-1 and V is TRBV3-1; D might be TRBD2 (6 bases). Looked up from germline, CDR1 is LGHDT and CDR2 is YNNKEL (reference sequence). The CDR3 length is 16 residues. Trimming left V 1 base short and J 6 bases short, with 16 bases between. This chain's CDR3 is CASSQAGTYLFNEQFF. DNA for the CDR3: TGTGCCAGCAGCCAAGCTGGGACTTACCTTTTCAATGAGCAGTTCTTC.

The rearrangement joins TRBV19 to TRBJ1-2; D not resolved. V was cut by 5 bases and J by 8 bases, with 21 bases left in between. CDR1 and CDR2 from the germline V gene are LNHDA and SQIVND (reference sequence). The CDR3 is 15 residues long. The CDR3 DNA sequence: TGTGCCAGTAGTCCAATTTCCCGAGGGCCGGGAGGCTACACCTTC. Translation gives CASSPISRGPGGYTF.

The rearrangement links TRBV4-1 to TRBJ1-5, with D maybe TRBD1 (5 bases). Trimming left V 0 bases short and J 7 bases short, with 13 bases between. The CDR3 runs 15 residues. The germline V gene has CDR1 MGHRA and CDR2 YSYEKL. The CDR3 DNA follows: TGCGCCAGCAGCCAAGAGGGAGACAGCCTCCAGCCCCAGCATTTT. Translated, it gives CASSQEGDSLQPQHF.

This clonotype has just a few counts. CDR3 protein: CASSFPRGNEQFF. As DNA, the CDR3 is TGTGCCAGCAGTTTTCCCCGGGGGAATGAGCAGTTCTTC. V gene TRBV12-3 or TRBV12-4 combines with J gene TRBJ2-1, with D possibly being TRBD2 (6 bases). The V end was cut by 3 bases, the J end by 7 bases, with 10 bases between. This CDR3 contains 13 residues.

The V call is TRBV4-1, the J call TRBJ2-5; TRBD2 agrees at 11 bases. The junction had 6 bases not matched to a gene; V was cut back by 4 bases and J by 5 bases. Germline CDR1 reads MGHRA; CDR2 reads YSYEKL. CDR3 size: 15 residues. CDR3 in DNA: TGCGCCAGCAGCCTTATAGCGGGGGGGCGGGAGACCCAGTACTTC. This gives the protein CASSLIAGGRETQYF.

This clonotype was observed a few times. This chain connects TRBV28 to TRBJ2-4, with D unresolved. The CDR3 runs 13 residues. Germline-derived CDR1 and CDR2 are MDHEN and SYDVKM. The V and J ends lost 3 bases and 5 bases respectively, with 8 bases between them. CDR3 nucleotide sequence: TGTGCCAGCAGTTTGAAGTGGCAAAACATTCAGTACTTC. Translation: CASSLKWQNIQYF.

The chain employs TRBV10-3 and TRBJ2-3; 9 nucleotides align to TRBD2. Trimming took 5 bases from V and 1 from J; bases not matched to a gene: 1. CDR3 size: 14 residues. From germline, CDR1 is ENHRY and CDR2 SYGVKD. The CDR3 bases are TGTGCCATCAGTTCTAGCGGGGGCACAGATACGCAGTATTTT. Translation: CAISSSGGTDTQYF.

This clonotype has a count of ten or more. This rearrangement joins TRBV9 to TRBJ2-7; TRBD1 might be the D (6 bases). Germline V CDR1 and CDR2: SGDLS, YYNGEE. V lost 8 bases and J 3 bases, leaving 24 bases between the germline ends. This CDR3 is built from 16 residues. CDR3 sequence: CASPVFRDRMDYEQYF. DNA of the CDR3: TGTGCCAGTCCCGTTTTCAGAGACAGGATGGACTACGAGCAGTACTTC. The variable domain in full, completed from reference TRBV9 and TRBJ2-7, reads DSGVTQTPKHLITATGQRVTLRCSPRSGDLSVYWYQQSLDQGLQFLIQYYNGEERAKGNILERFSAQQFPDLHSELNLSSLELGDSALYFCASPVFRDRMDYEQYFGPGTRLTVT.

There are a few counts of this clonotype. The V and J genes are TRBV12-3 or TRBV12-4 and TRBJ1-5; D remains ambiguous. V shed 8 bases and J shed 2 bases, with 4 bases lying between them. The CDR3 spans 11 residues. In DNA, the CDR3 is TGTGCCAGCGGCGGCAATCAGCCCCAGCATTTT. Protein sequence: CASGGNQPQHF.